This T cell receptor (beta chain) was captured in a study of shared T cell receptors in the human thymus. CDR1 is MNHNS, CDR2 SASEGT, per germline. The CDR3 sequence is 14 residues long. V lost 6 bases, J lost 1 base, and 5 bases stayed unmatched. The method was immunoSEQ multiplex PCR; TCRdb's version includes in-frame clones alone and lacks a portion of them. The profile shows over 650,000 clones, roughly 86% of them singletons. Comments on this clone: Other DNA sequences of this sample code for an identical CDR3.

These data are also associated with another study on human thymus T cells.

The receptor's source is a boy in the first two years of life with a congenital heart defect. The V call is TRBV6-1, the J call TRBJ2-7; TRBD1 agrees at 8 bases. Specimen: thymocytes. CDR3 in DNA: TGTGCCAGCAGCGGAGGGACAGGATCCTACGAGCAGTACTTC. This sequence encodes CASSGGTGSYEQYF.